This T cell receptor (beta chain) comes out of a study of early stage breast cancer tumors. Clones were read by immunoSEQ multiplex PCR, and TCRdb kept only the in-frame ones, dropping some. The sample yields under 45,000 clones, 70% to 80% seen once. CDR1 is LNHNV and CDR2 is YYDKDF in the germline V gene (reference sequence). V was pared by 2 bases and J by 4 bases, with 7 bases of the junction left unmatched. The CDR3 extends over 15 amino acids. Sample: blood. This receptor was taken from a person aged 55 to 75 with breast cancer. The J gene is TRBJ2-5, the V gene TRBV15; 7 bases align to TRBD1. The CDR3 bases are TGTGCCACCAGCAGACAAACAGGGGTCGGAGAGACCCAGTACTTC. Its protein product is CATSRQTGVGETQYF.